This T cell receptor (beta chain) was sequenced during a study of T cells after yellow fever vaccination. Each CDR3 protein is one row after TCRdb ran MiXCR on the 5' RACE reads. Seen here are 300,000 to 400,000 distinct CDR3 sequences, 8.7% observed once, and the top ten hold under 20%. There are 11 residues in the CDR3. The germline V gene encodes CDR1 SGHTA and CDR2 FQGNSA. V was trimmed by 1 base and J by 7 bases, leaving 1 base between them. Findings of the study overall: Researchers cautioned that FACS-sorted repertoires could harbor abundant clonotypes contaminating from the bulk population.

This clonotype was recorded many times. What it binds is not known. This specimen was PBMCs, taken on the day of the first yellow fever vaccination. The chain carries TRBV7-2 and TRBJ2-2; the D is unclear. This clonotype originated in a man aged 18 to 29 who received the YFV17D yellow fever vaccine. The CDR3: CASSLVGELFF. Written as DNA, the CDR3 is TGTGCCAGCAGCTTAGTCGGGGAGCTGTTTTTT.